This TCR beta chain was documented in a study of T cells in Graves' hyperthyroidism and ophthalmopathy. This clonotype was counted a single time. TCR beta CDR3 regions were amplified from RNA. First-round RT-PCR targeting the TCR CDR3 was performed with the HTBI primer set. One entry per CDR3 protein results from TCRdb running MiXCR on the multiplex PCR reads. Counted here are approximately 600,000 distinct CDR3 sequences, about 15% occurring once; the ten biggest clones make up roughly 6.2%. CDR3 length: 16 amino acids. With V trimmed by 3 bases and J by 3 bases, 6 bases remained unmatched. CDR1 is PRHDT and CDR2 is FYEKMQ in the germline V gene (reference sequence). Diagnosis of hyperthyroidism was new in patients aged 18 to 65, and its duration was under 2 months. Exclusion of a patient resulted from uncontrolled infection, other autoimmune disease, pregnancy or lactation.

The origin of this receptor is a woman in her twenties or thirties with Graves' hyperthyroidism that later progressed to Graves' ophthalmopathy. The specimen sequenced was blood. The chain combines TRBV13 with TRBJ2-2, with 8 bases aligning to TRBD2. The CDR3 region is CASSFNGRAYTGELFF. The DNA for the CDR3 is TGTGCCAGCAGCTTCAACGGGAGGGCGTACACCGGGGAGCTGTTTTTT.